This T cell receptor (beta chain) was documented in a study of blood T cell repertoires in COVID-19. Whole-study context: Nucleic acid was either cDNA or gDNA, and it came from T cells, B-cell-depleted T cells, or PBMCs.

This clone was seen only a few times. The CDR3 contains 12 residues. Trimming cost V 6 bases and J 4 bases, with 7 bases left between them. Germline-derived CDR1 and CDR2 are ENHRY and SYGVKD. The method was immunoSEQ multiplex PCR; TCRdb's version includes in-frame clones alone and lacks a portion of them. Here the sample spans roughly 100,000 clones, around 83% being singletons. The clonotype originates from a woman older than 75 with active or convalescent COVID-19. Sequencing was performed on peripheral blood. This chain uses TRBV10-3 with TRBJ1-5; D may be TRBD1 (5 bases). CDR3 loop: CAIRTDNQPQHF. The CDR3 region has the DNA TGTGCCATCAGGACAGATAATCAGCCCCAGCATTTT.